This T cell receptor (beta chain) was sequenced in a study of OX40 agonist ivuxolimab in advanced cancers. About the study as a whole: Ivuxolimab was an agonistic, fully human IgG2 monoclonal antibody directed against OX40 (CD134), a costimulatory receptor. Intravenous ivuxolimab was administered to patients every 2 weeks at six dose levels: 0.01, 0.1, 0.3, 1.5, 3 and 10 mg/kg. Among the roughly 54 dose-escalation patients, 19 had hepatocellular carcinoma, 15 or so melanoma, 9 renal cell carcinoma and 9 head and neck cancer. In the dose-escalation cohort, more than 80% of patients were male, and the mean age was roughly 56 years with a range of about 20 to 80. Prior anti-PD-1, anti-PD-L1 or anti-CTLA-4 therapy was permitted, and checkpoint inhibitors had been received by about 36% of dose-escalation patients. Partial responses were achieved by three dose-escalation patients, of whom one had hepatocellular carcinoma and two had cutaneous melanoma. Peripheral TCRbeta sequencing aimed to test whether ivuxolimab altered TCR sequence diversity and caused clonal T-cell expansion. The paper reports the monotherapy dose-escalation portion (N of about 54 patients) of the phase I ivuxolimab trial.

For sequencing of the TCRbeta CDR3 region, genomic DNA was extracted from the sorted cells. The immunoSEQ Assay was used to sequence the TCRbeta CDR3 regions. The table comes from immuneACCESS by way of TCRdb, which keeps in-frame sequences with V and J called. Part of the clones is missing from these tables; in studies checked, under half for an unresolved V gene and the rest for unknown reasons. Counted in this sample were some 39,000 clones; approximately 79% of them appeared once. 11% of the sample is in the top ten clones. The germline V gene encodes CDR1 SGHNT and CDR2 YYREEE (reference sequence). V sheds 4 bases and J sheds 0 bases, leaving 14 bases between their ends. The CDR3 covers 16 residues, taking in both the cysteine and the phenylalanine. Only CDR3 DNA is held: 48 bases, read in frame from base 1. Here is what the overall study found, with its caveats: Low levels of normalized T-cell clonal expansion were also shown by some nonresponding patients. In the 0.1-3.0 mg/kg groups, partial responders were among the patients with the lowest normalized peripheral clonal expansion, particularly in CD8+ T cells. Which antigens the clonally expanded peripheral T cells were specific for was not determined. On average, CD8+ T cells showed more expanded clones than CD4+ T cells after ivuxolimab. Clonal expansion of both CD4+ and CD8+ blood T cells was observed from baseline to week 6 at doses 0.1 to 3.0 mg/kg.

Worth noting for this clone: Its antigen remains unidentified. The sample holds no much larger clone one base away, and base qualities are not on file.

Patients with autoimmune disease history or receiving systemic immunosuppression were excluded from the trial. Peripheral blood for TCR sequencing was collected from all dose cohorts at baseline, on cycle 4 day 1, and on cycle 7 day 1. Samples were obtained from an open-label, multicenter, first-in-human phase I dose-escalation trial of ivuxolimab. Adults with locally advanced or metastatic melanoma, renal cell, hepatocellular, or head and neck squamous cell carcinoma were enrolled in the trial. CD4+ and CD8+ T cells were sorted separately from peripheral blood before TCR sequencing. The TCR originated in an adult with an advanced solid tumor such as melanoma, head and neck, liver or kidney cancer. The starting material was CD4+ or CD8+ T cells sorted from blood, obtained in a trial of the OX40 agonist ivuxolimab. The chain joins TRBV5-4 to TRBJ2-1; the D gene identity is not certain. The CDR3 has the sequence CASSGPRMNSYNEQFF. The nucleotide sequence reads TGTGCCAGCAGCGGCCCGAGGATGAACTCCTACAATGAGCAGTTCTTC.